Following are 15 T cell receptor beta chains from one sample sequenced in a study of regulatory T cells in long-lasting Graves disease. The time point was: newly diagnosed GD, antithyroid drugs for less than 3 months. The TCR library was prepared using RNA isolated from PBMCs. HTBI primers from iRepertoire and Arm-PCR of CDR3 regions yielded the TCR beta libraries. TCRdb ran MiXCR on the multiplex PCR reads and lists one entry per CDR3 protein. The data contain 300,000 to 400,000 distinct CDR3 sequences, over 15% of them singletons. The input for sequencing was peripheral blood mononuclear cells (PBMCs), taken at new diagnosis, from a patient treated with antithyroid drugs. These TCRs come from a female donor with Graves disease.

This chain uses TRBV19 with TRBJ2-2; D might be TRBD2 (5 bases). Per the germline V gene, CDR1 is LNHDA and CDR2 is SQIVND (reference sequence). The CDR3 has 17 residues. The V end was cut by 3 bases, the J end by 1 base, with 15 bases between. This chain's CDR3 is CASSIAGIALNTGELFF. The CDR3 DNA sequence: TGTGCCAGTAGTATCGCCGGGATCGCGTTGAACACCGGGGAGCTGTTTTTT.

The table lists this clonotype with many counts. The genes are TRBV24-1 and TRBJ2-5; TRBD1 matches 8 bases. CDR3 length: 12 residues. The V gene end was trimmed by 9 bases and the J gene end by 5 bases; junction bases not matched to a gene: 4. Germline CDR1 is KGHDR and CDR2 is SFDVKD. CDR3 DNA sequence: TGTGCCACCGGGACAGGTGGTGAGACCCAGTACTTC. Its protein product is CATGTGGETQYF.

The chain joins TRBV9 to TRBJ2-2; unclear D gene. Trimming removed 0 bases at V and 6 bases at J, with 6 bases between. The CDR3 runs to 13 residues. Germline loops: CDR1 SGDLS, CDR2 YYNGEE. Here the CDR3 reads CASSVEDPGELFF. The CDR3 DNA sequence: TGTGCCAGCAGCGTAGAGGACCCCGGGGAGCTGTTTTTT.

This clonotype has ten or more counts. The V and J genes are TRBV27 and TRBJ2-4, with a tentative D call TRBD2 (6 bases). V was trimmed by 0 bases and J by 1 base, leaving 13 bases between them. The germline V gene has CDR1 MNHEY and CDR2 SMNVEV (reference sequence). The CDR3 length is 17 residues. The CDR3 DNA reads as TGTGCCAGCAGTTTATCTGGGCTTGGGGGGGCCAAAAACATTCAGTACTTC. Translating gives CASSLSGLGGAKNIQYF.

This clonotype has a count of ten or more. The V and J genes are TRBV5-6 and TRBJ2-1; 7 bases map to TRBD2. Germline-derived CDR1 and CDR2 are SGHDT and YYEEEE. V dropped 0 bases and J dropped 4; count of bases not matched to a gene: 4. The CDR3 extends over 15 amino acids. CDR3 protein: CASSLVLADYNEQFF. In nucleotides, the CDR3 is TGTGCCAGCAGCTTGGTTCTAGCGGATTACAATGAGCAGTTCTTC.

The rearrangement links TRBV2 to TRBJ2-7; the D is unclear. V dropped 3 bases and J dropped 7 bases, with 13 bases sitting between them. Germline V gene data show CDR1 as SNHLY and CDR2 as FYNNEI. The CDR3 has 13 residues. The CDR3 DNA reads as TGTGCCAGCAGTGACGAGAGGCAAGGGGAGCAGTACTTC. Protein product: CASSDERQGEQYF.

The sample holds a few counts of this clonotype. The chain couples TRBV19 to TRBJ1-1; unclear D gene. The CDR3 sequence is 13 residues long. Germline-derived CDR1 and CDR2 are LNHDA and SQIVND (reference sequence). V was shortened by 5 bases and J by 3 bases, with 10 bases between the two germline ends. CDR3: CASSRGLYTEAFF. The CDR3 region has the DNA TGTGCCAGTAGTCGTGGGTTGTACACTGAAGCTTTCTTT.

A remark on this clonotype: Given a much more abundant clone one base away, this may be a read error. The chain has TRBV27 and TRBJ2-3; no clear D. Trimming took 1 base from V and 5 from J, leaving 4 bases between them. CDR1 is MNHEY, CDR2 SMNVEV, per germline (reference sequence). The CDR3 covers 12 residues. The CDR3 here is CASSLWGDTQYF. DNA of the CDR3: TGTGCCAGCAGTTTATGGGGAGATACGCAGTATTTT.

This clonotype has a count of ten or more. The CDR3 sequence: CASSSIRGAGKAKNIQYF. DNA for the CDR3: TGTGCCAGCAGTTCCATTCGGGGAGCGGGGAAAGCCAAAAACATTCAGTACTTC. The rearrangement links TRBV6-2 or TRBV6-3 to TRBJ2-4; 7 nucleotides line up with TRBD2. The CDR3 is 18 residues long. After removal of 4 bases from V and 0 bases from J, the junction contained 12 bases not matched to a gene. Germline CDR1 reads MNHEY; CDR2 reads SVGEGT.

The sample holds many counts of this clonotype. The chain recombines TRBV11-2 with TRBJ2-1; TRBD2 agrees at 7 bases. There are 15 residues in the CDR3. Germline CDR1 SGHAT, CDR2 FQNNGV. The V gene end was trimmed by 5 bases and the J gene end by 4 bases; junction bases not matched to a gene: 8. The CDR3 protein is CASSGAGVDYNEQFF. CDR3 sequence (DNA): TGTGCCAGCAGCGGGGCGGGAGTGGATTACAATGAGCAGTTCTTC.

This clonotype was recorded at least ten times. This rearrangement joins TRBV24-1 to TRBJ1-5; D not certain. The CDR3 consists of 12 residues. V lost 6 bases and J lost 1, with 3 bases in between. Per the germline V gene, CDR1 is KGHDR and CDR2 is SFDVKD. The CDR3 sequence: CATSTSNQPQHF. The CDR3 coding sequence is TGTGCCACCAGTACGAGCAATCAGCCCCAGCATTTT.

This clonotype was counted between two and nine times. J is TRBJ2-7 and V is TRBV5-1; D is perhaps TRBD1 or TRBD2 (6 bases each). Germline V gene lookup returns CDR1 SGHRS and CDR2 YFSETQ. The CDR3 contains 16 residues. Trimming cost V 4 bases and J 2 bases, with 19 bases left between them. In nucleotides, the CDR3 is TGCGCCAGCAGCCACGGTTGGGGGGCTAGCGCCTACGAGCAGTACTTC. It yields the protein CASSHGWGASAYEQYF.

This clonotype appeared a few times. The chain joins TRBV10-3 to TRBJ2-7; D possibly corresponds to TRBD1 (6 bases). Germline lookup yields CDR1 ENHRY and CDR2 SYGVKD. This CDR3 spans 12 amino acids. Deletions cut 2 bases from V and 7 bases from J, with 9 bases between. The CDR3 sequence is CAISETGQEQYF. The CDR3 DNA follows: TGTGCCATCAGTGAGACAGGGCAGGAGCAGTACTTC.

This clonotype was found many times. The CDR3 region is CASTQGEGGTFETQYF. The DNA for the CDR3 is TGTGCCTCGACTCAGGGTGAGGGGGGGACGTTTGAGACCCAGTACTTC. This chain connects TRBV30 to TRBJ2-5, with a weak D call TRBD2 (7 bases). From germline, CDR1 is GTSNPN and CDR2 SVGIG (reference sequence). This CDR3 spans 16 amino acids. V lost 7 bases, J lost 5 bases, and 26 bases lay in between. Combining the CDR3 with reference TRBV30 and TRBJ2-5 gives the whole variable domain SQTIHQWPATLVQPVGSPLSLECTVEGTSNPNLYWYRQAAGRGLQLLFYSVGIGQISSEVPQNLSASRPQDRQFILSSKKLLLSDSGFYLCASTQGEGGTFETQYFGPGTRLLVL.

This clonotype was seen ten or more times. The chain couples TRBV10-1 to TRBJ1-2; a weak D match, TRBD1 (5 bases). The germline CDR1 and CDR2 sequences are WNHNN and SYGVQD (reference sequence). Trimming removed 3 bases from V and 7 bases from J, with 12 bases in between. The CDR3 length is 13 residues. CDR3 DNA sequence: TGCGCCAGCAGTGACGGCCAGGGAGGTGGCTACACCTTC. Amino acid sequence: CASSDGQGGGYTF.